A selection of T cell receptor beta chains follows, all from one sample in a study of cytomegalovirus exposure and HLA in healthy donors. The data were produced by immunoSEQ multiplex PCR, yet TCRdb's version contains in-frame clones alone and is incomplete. The data contain fewer than 180,000 clones, roughly three quarters of them singletons. The sequenced sample consisted of PBMCs. All receptors derive from a human donor in good health. CDR3s leave out the opening cysteine and the closing phenylalanine or tryptophan.

V	J	CDR3
TRBV27	TRBJ2-5	ASRPTGGKRETQY
TRBV9	TRBJ2-1	ASSLGGAVGDEQF
TRBV5-1	TRBJ2-1	ASSLGGRRGNANDEQF
TRBV6-5	TRBJ1-4	ASSAGQYREKLF
TRBV6-6	TRBJ1-1	ASSLKHSGTEAF
TRBV30	TRBJ2-1	AWRGGGRTYNEQF
TRBV5-6	TRBJ2-7	ASSGAHTGFYEQY
TRBV2	TRBJ2-1	ASRAENNEQF
TRBV7-9	TRBJ1-2	ASSLLGEVRDGYT
TRBV28	TRBJ2-7	ASSFTGLAGSIGQY
TRBV28	TRBJ1-3	ASSRDRGMGGNTIY
TRBV5-1	TRBJ1-3	ASSPGTGSGNTIY
TRBV6-1	TRBJ1-3	ASSPKSSGNTIY
TRBV7-9	TRBJ2-7	ASRLTSGRGFYEQY
TRBV5-6	TRBJ2-3	ASRRGRGITDTQY
TRBV6-1	TRBJ2-7	ASTLSYEQY
TRBV7-3	TRBJ2-1	ASSSPGQGYEQF
TRBV19	TRBJ1-4	ASSIQGATDEKLF
TRBV27	TRBJ1-5	ASSLRFGSNQPQH
TRBV5-1	TRBJ1-2	ASSLDTTGGAFGYP
TRBV19	TRBJ2-7	ASSPRTVGNEQY
TRBV6-1	TRBJ2-7	ASSEFGAKEGEQY
TRBV5-1	.	ASSLVDRGLGEQY
TRBV15	TRBJ1-1	ATKKTGHLLGDTEAF
TRBV7-2	TRBJ1-2	ASSLGTGLFGYT
TRBV11-2	TRBJ2-1	ASELAGATEQF
TRBV5-6	.	ASSFSRGSYEQY
TRBV19	TRBJ1-3	ASSIGQGRSGNTIY
TRBV7-9	TRBJ1-4	ASSLRDSPNEKLF
TRBV29-1	TRBJ1-1	SVEVDPRQGNTEAF
TRBV30	TRBJ1-3	AWSVGVGGRTGNTIY
TRBV5-4	TRBJ1-1	ASSFQGELLRTF
TRBV5-4	TRBJ2-1	ASSRAGLTYNEQF
TRBV4-1	TRBJ1-1	ASSQDLGGDRWTEAF
TRBV27	TRBJ1-6	ASSLERGRNSPLH
TRBV4-3	TRBJ1-5	ASSQTGTTSNQPQH
TRBV19	TRBJ1-2	ASSTTTGGYGYT
TRBV18	TRBJ2-5	ASSVTQETQY
TRBV7-9	TRBJ2-2	ASSLVAGGLGELF
TRBV4-1	TRBJ1-3	ASSQGQGGYTIY
TRBV6-1	TRBJ2-1	ASRPSGSSYNEQF
TRBV12-5	TRBJ1-2	ASGLGQGDDGYT